Presented here are 31 T cell receptor beta chains from one specimen sequenced in a study of cytomegalovirus exposure and HLA in healthy donors. Vbeta (60) and Jbeta (13) primers were used in the PCR. Sequenced by immunoSEQ multiplex PCR; TCRdb stores in-frame clones only, minus some. Here the sample spans roughly 150,000 clones, almost 80% being singletons. Sequences were obtained from PBMCs. These receptors were taken from a woman under 40 in good health and CMV-seronegative.

The table lists this clone with a few counts. The rearrangement uses TRBV6-1 and TRBJ1-2; 7 bases map to TRBD1. Germline loops: CDR1 MNHNS, CDR2 SASEGT. V trimming: 0 bases; J trimming: 6 bases; junction bases outside the gene matches: 7. The CDR3 runs 15 residues. The CDR3 DNA sequence: TGTGCCAGCAGTGAAGCGTCGACAGGGTGGAATGGCTACACCTTC. Translated, it gives CASSEASTGWNGYTF.

The rearrangement links TRBV9 to TRBJ2-3; TRBD2 matches 9 bases. J was trimmed by 1 base and V by 0 bases; bases with no gene match: 6. From germline, CDR1 is SGDLS and CDR2 YYNGEE. There are 17 residues in the CDR3. The CDR3 DNA follows: TGTGCCAGCAGCGTAGGGGTAGCGGGGGCCCGCACAGATACGCAGTATTTT. Residues: CASSVGVAGARTDTQYF.

V gene TRBV5-1 combines with J gene TRBJ1-1, with 10 bases matching TRBD1. J was trimmed by 4 bases and V by 4 bases; bases with no gene match: 4. The CDR3 is made up of 14 amino acids. Germline CDR1 is SGHRS and CDR2 is YFSETQ. For the CDR3, the DNA is TGCGCCAGCAGCCAAAGGACAGGGGGCACTGAAGCTTTCTTT. Translation gives CASSQRTGGTEAFF.

The CDR3 is CASSSSGWQGDQPQHF. CDR3 DNA: TGTGCCAGCAGTTCCAGCGGTTGGCAGGGGGATCAGCCCCAGCATTTT. This rearrangement joins TRBV27 to TRBJ1-5, with 7 bases identical to TRBD1. The germline gives CDR1 MNHEY, CDR2 SMNVEV (reference sequence). The CDR3 has 16 amino acids. Unmatched junction bases numbered 11, after V lost 4 bases and J lost 5 bases.

The rearrangement links TRBV11-3 to TRBJ1-4; TRBD1 matches 8 bases. Germline V lookup: CDR1 SGHNT, CDR2 YENEEA. With V trimmed by 5 bases and J by 4 bases, 6 bases remained unmatched. The CDR3 has 15 amino acids. CDR3 coding DNA: TGTGCCAGCAGCCGATTGGGACAGGATAATGAAAAACTGTTTTTT. As protein: CASSRLGQDNEKLFF.

This chain links TRBV5-6 with TRBJ2-7, with TRBD1 as a possible D gene (5 bases). CDR3 length: 14 amino acids. V was clipped by 2 bases and J by 5 bases, with 14 bases between them. Per the germline V gene, CDR1 is SGHDT and CDR2 is YYEEEE. The DNA of the CDR3 is TGTGCCAGCAGCTTCAGGGCAGGGAATAACGAGCAGTACTTC. Translated, it gives CASSFRAGNNEQYF.

Only one count was recorded for this clone. This chain links TRBV19 with TRBJ1-5, with D maybe TRBD1 (6 bases). The germline V and J ends were trimmed by 8 bases and 6 bases, with 17 bases remaining between them. Germline CDR1 is LNHDA and CDR2 is SQIVND (reference sequence). CDR3 size: 14 residues. CDR3 sequence reads: CASQKTGDLQPQHF. The CDR3 nucleotides read TGTGCCAGTCAGAAGACAGGTGATCTTCAGCCCCAGCATTTT.

V usage is TRBV6-4 and J usage is TRBJ1-1; possibly TRBD1 for D (6 bases). Looked up from germline, CDR1 is MRHNA and CDR2 is SNTAGT. V was pared by 4 bases and J by 4 bases, with 10 bases between. The CDR3 is 13 residues long. The CDR3 reads CASSATGSTEAFF. In DNA form, the CDR3 reads TGTGCCAGCAGTGCAACAGGGAGCACTGAAGCTTTCTTT.

The rearrangement joins TRBV6-1 to TRBJ1-2; 11 positions agree with TRBD1. Germline assignment: CDR1 MNHNS and CDR2 SASEGT. Trimming took 3 bases from V and 6 from J; bases not matched to a gene: 6. The CDR3 consists of 15 residues. The CDR3, as DNA: TGTGCCAGCAGTGACCCGGGACAGGGGGAGAATGGCTACACCTTC. Translated: CASSDPGQGENGYTF.

V usage is TRBV7-7 and J usage is TRBJ2-5; 8 bases are a match to TRBD1. The germline CDR1 and CDR2 sequences are SSHAT and FNYEAQ (reference sequence). Unmatched junction bases numbered 6, after V lost 1 base and J lost 5 bases. CDR3 length equals 15 residues. The CDR3 loop reads CASSLGQGAMETQYF. As DNA, the CDR3 is TGTGCCAGCAGCTTAGGCCAGGGGGCCATGGAGACCCAGTACTTC.

This clone was found a few times. This rearrangement joins TRBV7-2 to TRBJ2-5; TRBD2 might be the D (7 bases). The V end lost 1 base, the J end lost 5 bases, and 11 bases lay between the germline ends. CDR1 is SGHTA and CDR2 is FQGNSA in the germline V gene. The CDR3 loop spans 14 amino acids. CDR3 sequence: CASSLGGGRETQYF. In DNA, the CDR3 is TGTGCCAGCAGCTTAGGGGGGGGCCGGGAGACCCAGTACTTC. Together with reference TRBV7-2 and TRBJ2-5, the CDR3 gives the full variable domain: GAGVSQSPSNKVTEKGKDVELRCDPISGHTALYWYRQSLGQGLEFLIYFQGNSAPDKSGLPSDRFSAERTGGSVSTLTIQRTQQEDSAVYLCASSLGGGRETQYFGPGTRLLVL.

This chain uses TRBV27 with TRBJ2-7, with unresolved D. Per the germline V gene, CDR1 is MNHEY and CDR2 is SMNVEV (reference sequence). Trimming shortened V by 3 bases and J by 5 bases, and 11 bases separated the two germline ends. The CDR3 runs to 13 residues. DNA of the CDR3: TGTGCCAGCAGTTTTGACATAGGCGACGAGCAGTACTTC. Protein product: CASSFDIGDEQYF.

CDR3: CASSEGLGGGGTGELFF. The CDR3 DNA follows: TGTGCCAGCAGTGAAGGGCTTGGGGGAGGAGGCACCGGGGAGCTGTTTTTT. The gene calls are TRBV2 and TRBJ2-2; a weak D match, TRBD2 (6 bases). CDR3 size: 17 residues. Looked up from germline, CDR1 is SNHLY and CDR2 is FYNNEI. Deletions cut 1 base from V and 4 bases from J, with 16 bases between.

V and J are TRBV7-3 and TRBJ2-7; perhaps TRBD2 as D (5 bases). The V end was cut by 5 bases, the J end by 3 bases, with 14 bases between. CDR1 SGHTA and CDR2 FQGTGA come from the germline V gene. The CDR3 loop spans 14 amino acids. This chain's CDR3 is CASSVAGERYEQYF. CDR3 coding DNA: TGTGCCAGCAGCGTGGCGGGCGAGCGCTACGAGCAGTACTTC.

The sample holds one count of this clone. V and J are TRBV5-1 and TRBJ2-3; 8 bases line up with TRBD2. The CDR3 contains 18 residues. Germline CDR1 is SGHRS and CDR2 is YFSETQ. The J segment lost 0 bases and the V segment lost 0 bases, leaving 9 bases of the junction unmatched. The CDR3 is CASSLGASGRTSTDTQYF. The CDR3 nucleotides read TGCGCCAGCAGCTTGGGGGCTAGCGGGCGAACTAGCACAGATACGCAGTATTTT.

The chain links TRBV29-1 to TRBJ2-1, with TRBD2 matching over 8 bases. Losses at the gene ends were 1 base for V and 6 bases for J; bases not matched to a gene: 5. CDR3 length equals 14 residues. The germline V gene has CDR1 SQVTM and CDR2 ANQGSEA. Here the CDR3 DNA reads TGCAGCGTTGAAGGAGCGGGGGAACGCAATGAGCAGTTCTTC. It translates to CSVEGAGERNEQFF.

The chain carries TRBV25-1 and TRBJ2-3, with D perhaps TRBD2 (7 bases). Trimming took off 9 bases at V and 6 bases at J, with 13 bases between the two ends. This CDR3 comprises 12 residues. Looked up from germline, CDR1 is MGHDK and CDR2 is SYGVNS. The CDR3 DNA reads as TGTGCCAGTGGGGAGGGGGGTGATACGCAGTATTTT. Its translation is CASGEGGDTQYF.

In its sample, this clone was seen once. The chain couples TRBV9 to TRBJ2-2; weak D call: TRBD2 (5 bases). The CDR3 extends over 15 amino acids. Germline CDR1 reads SGDLS; CDR2 reads YYNGEE. Deletions cut 0 bases from V and 8 bases from J, with 14 bases between. The CDR3: CASSVGPQGGGELFF. CDR3 nucleotide sequence: TGTGCCAGCAGCGTAGGGCCCCAAGGCGGGGGGGAGCTGTTTTTT. Combining the CDR3 with reference TRBV9 and TRBJ2-2 gives the whole variable domain DSGVTQTPKHLITATGQRVTLRCSPRSGDLSVYWYQQSLDQGLQFLIQYYNGEERAKGNILERFSAQQFPDLHSELNLSSLELGDSALYFCASSVGPQGGGELFFGEGSRLTVL.

The chain is built from TRBV18 and TRBJ1-4; D unresolved. Trimming took off 4 bases at V and 2 bases at J, with 8 bases between the two ends. This CDR3 contains 14 residues. Germline lookup yields CDR1 KGHSH and CDR2 LQKENI. The CDR3 DNA is TGTGCCAGCTCACTTTCCGGGACTAATGAAAAACTGTTTTTT. Its protein is CASSLSGTNEKLFF.

The chain carries TRBV4-2 and TRBJ1-6; D unresolved. The germline CDR1 and CDR2 sequences are LGHNA and YNFKEQ. Trimming left V 2 bases short and J 10 bases short, with 12 bases between. CDR3 size: 14 residues. In nucleotides, the CDR3 is TGTGCCAGCAGCCAACCCCTTTCCCCCTCACCCCTCCACTTT. It translates to CASSQPLSPSPLHF.

The V call is TRBV2, the J call TRBJ1-2; TRBD1 might be the D (5 bases). CDR1 and CDR2 from the germline V gene are SNHLY and FYNNEI. V lost 7 bases to trimming and J lost 0 bases, with 9 bases between them. The CDR3 contains 13 residues. The CDR3: CASTGGTNYGYTF. The CDR3 coding sequence is TGTGCCAGCACGGGGGGAACTAACTATGGCTACACCTTC.

This clone was seen once. The chain combines TRBV5-4 with TRBJ1-2; D is possibly TRBD1 (5 bases). CDR3 length: 13 residues. V lost 2 bases, J lost 5 bases, and 10 bases lay in between. Germline values: CDR1 SGHNT, CDR2 YYREEE (reference sequence). CDR3 in amino acids: CASSFGAGYGYTF. The DNA of the CDR3 is TGTGCCAGCAGCTTTGGGGCCGGGTATGGCTACACCTTC.

The chain combines TRBV18 with TRBJ2-1, with 10 bases that match TRBD1. J was trimmed by 4 bases and V by 6 bases; bases with no gene match: 12. This CDR3 region has 17 residues. The germline V gene has CDR1 KGHSH and CDR2 LQKENI. The CDR3: CASSQLFRDRGYNEQFF. CDR3 DNA: TGTGCCAGCTCTCAACTTTTCCGGGACAGGGGTTACAATGAGCAGTTCTTC.

V is TRBV11-2 and J is TRBJ1-5, with 9 bases that match TRBD1. V was pared by 8 bases and J by 6 bases, with 5 bases of the junction left unmatched. The CDR3 spans 13 residues. Germline V gene sequence: CDR1 SGHAT, CDR2 FQNNGV. Here the CDR3 reads CASALQGAQPQHF. The CDR3 region has the DNA TGTGCCAGCGCACTACAGGGGGCTCAGCCCCAGCATTTT.

The V and J genes are TRBV6-6 and TRBJ2-7, with D hard to call. Deletions cut 2 bases from V and 3 bases from J, with 17 bases between. This CDR3 region has 16 residues. The germline V gene has CDR1 MNHNY and CDR2 SVGAGI (reference sequence). The chain's CDR3 is CASSYPSSGSSYEQYF. The CDR3 coding sequence is TGTGCCAGCAGTTACCCATCGTCAGGAAGCAGCTACGAGCAGTACTTC.

This chain joins TRBV19 and TRBJ1-2; D is perhaps TRBD1 (6 bases). This CDR3 is built from 15 residues. V lost 7 bases to trimming and J lost 4 bases, with 19 bases between them. Germline V lookup: CDR1 LNHDA, CDR2 SQIVND (reference sequence). CDR3 sequence: CASTVRGRATYGYTF. The CDR3 DNA reads as TGTGCCAGTACCGTCAGGGGCAGGGCAACCTATGGCTACACCTTC.

The V call is TRBV30, the J call TRBJ1-5; D not certain. Trimming removed 1 base from V and 3 bases from J, with 7 bases in between. The CDR3 sequence is 13 residues long. The germline CDR1 and CDR2 sequences are GTSNPN and SVGIG (reference sequence). CDR3 DNA sequence: TGTGCCTGGAGTGCGGGAGACAATCAGCCCCAGCATTTT. Encoded protein: CAWSAGDNQPQHF.

This clone was detected once. The CDR3 loop is CASSLSQGQAGELFF. For the CDR3, the DNA is TGTGCCAGCAGCTTAAGTCAGGGGCAGGCCGGGGAGCTGTTTTTT. The V call is TRBV7-7, the J call TRBJ2-2; possibly TRBD1 for D (6 bases). Trimming stripped 2 bases from V and 6 bases from J, with 13 bases between. The CDR3 is 15 amino acids. Germline-derived CDR1 and CDR2 are SSHAT and FNYEAQ (reference sequence).

This rearrangement joins TRBV29-1 to TRBJ2-7, with 8 bases lining up with TRBD1. Germline V gene data show CDR1 as SQVTM and CDR2 as ANQGSEA. CDR3 length equals 13 residues. With V trimmed by 6 bases and J by 7 bases, 11 bases remained unmatched. In DNA, the CDR3 is TGCAGCGTCCTAAACAGGGGGGAGCTAGAGCAGTACTTC. Translation: CSVLNRGELEQYF.

The rearrangement links TRBV19 to TRBJ2-7; the match to TRBD1 covers 7 bases. Germline V lookup: CDR1 LNHDA, CDR2 SQIVND (reference sequence). This CDR3 is 15 amino acids long. V shed 3 bases and J 0 bases; nucleotides not matched to a gene: 5. The CDR3 sequence is CASSIRQGSSYEQYF. The CDR3 coding sequence is TGTGCCAGTAGTATCCGACAGGGTAGCTCCTACGAGCAGTACTTC. The full variable domain, its missing parts supplied by reference TRBV19 and TRBJ2-7, is DGGITQSPKYLFRKEGQNVTLSCEQNLNHDAMYWYRQDPGQGLRLIYYSQIVNDFQKGDIAEGYSVSREKKESFPLTVTSAQKNPTAFYLCASSIRQGSSYEQYFGPGTRLTVT.

Comments on this clone: The same CDR3 arises from other DNA sequences in this sample as well. The V call is TRBV29-1, the J call TRBJ2-7, with 7 bases matching TRBD1. The ends lost 4 bases at V and 0 bases at J; junction bases unmatched: 6. The CDR3 runs to 14 residues. Germline V gene sequence: CDR1 SQVTM, CDR2 ANQGSEA. The CDR3, as DNA: TGCAGCGTTGTCTCCGGGACAGTCTCCTACGAGCAGTACTTC. It yields the protein CSVVSGTVSYEQYF.